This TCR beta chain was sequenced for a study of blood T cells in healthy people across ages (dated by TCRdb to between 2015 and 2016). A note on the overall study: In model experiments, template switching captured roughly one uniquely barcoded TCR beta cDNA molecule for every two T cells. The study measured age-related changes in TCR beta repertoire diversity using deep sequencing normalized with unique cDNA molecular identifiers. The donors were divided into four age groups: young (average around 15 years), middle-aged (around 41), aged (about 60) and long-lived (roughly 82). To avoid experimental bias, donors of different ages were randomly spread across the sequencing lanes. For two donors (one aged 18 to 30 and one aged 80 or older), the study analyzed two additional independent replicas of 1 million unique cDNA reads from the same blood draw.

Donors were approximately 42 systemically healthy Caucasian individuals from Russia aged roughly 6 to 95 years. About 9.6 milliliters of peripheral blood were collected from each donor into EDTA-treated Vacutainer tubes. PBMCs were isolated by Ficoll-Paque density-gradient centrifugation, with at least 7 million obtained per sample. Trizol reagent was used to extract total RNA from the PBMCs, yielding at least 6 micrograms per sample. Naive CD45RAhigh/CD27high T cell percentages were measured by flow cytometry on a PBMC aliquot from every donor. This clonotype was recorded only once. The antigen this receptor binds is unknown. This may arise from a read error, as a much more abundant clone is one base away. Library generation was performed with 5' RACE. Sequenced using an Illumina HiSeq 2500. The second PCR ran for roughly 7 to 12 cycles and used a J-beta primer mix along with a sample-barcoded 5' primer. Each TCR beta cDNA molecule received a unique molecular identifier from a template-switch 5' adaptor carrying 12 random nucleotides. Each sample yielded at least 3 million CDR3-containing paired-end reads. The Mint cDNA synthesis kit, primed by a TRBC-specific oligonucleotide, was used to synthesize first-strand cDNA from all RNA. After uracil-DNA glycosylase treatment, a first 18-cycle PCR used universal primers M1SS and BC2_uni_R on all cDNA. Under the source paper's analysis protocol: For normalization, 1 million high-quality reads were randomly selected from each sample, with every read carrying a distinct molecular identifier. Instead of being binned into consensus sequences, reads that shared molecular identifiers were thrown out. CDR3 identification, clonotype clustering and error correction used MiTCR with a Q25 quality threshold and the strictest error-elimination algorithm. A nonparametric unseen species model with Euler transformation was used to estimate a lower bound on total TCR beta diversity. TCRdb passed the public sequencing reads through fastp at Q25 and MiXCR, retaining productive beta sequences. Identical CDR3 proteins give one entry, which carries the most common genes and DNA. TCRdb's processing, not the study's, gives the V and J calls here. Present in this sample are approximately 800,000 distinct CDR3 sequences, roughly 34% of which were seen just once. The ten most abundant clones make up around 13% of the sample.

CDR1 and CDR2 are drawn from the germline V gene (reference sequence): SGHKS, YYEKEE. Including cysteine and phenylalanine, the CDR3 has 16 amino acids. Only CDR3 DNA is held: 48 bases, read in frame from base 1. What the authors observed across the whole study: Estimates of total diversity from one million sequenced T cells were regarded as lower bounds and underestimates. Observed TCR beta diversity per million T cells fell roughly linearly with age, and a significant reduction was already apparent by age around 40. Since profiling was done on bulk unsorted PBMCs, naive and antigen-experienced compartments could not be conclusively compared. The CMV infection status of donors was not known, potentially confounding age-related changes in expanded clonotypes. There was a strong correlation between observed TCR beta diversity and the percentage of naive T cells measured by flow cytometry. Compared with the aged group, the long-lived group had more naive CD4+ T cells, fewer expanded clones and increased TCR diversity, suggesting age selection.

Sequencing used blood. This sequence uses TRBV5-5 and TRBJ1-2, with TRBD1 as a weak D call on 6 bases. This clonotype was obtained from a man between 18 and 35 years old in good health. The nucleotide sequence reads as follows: TGTACCAGCAGCTTGGGGGGACAAACCGTGGACTATGGCTACACCTTC. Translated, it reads CTSSLGGQTVDYGYTF.